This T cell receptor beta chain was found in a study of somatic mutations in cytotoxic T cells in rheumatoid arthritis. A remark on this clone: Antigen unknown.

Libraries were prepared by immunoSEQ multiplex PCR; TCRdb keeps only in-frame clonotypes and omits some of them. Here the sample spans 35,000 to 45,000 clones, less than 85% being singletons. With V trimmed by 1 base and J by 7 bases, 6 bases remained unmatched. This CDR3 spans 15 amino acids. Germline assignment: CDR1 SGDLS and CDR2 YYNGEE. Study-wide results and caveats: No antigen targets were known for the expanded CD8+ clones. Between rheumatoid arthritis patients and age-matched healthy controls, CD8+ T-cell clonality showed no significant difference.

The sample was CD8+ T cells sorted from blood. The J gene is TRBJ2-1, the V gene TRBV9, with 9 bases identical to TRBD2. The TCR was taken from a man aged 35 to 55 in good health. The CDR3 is CASSVTREGQNEQFF. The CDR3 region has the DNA TGTGCCAGCAGCGTAACGCGGGAGGGCCAGAATGAGCAGTTCTTC.